The 20 T cell receptor beta chains below were found in one sample sequenced in a study of TET2 disruption in CD19-targeted CAR T cells. Treatment given: autologous CTL019 cells: CD19 CAR with 4-1BB and CD3 zeta domains. No antigen has been assigned to these receptors. Some clones are missing from TCRdb's copy, which holds only in-frame ones; the method was immunoSEQ multiplex PCR. The sample holds fewer than 30,000 clones. Source: CD8- CAR+ T cells sorted from cultured blood T cells, taken for CD19 CAR T cell therapy. Subset described: CD8-negative CAR-positive T cells from the infusion product. The source is a man in his 70s with chronic lymphocytic leukemia.

As to this clone: The sequenced fragment ends 3 residues before the CDR3 boundary, so the rest is inferred from the germline J gene. V and J are TRBV18 and TRBJ1-1; a weak D match, TRBD1 (5 bases). Trimming took 6 bases from V and 0 from J, leaving 11 bases between them. The germline V gene encodes CDR1 KGHSH and CDR2 LQKENI. This CDR3 is built from 14 residues. This chain's CDR3 is CASSVQVLNTEAFF. The DNA read from the CDR3 is TGTGCCAGCTCGGTACAGGTTTTGAACACTGAA.

Of note for this clone: The read is 3 residues too short to cover the CDR3 end, so that end is filled in from the germline J gene. The chain uses TRBV7-6 and TRBJ1-2, with a tentative D call TRBD1 (5 bases). The germline V gene encodes CDR1 SGHVS and CDR2 FNYEAQ. The length of the CDR3 is 16 residues. Incomplete CDR3 DNA: TGTGCCAGCAGCGGCAAAGATGGGGGGGGGAACTACGAC. Protein product: CASSGKDGGGNYD. In full, the CDR3 reads CASSGKDGGGNYDYTF.

Turning to this clone: Mismatch with germline at one junction end may stem from a read error. CDR3 region: CASSQERNTGELFF. The sequenced part of the CDR3 DNA is TGCGCCAGCAGCCAAGAGCGGAACACCGGGGAG. This chain joins TRBV4-2 and TRBJ2-2; D is ambiguous. The missing CDR3 end, 3 residues past where the read stops, is filled in from the germline J gene. This CDR3 spans 14 amino acids. From germline, CDR1 is LGHNA and CDR2 YNFKEQ.

Of note for this clone: Read coverage stops 3 residues before the CDR3 terminus; the germline J gene supplies the remainder. This chain connects TRBV18 to TRBJ1-2, with D possibly being TRBD1 (5 bases). Per the germline V gene, CDR1 is KGHSH and CDR2 is LQKENI. This CDR3 contains 15 residues. The CDR3 loop is CASSPSSGGSYDYTF. Incomplete CDR3 DNA: TGTGCCAGCTCACCTTCTAGCGGGGGTTCCTACGAC.

Remarks on this clone: Coverage ceases 3 residues before the CDR3 finishes, and the germline J gene fills in the end. The gene calls are TRBV19 and TRBJ1-5; D is perhaps TRBD1 (5 bases). Germline values: CDR1 LNHDA, CDR2 SQIVND (reference sequence). V was trimmed by 3 bases and J by 6 bases, leaving 12 bases between them. The CDR3 is 14 residues long. CDR3 loop: CASSIWQGGQPQHF. The covered CDR3 bases are TGTGCCAGTAGTATTTGGCAGGGCGGTCAGCCC.

As to this clone: The read gets to within 3 residues of the CDR3 end, and the germline J gene fills in the rest. The rearrangement joins TRBV5-8 to TRBJ2-1; 12 nucleotides line up with TRBD2. Germline V gene sequence: CDR1 SGHTS, CDR2 YDEGEE. This CDR3 region has 15 residues. J was trimmed by 5 bases and V by 5 bases; bases with no gene match: 5. The covered CDR3 bases are TGTGCCAGCAGTAAGACTAGCGGGGGCAACAATGAG. Amino acids: CASSKTSGGNNE. The whole CDR3 protein reads CASSKTSGGNNEQFF. Combining the CDR3 with reference TRBV5-8 and TRBJ2-1 gives the whole variable domain EAGVTQSPTHLIKTRGQQATLRCSPISGHTSVYWYQQALGLGLQFLLWYDEGEERNRGNFPPRFSGRQFPNYSSELNVNALELEDSALYLCASSKTSGGNNEQFFGPGTRLTVL.

As to this clone: The read stops 3 residues short of the end of the CDR3; the missing end is completed from the germline J gene. The chain is built from TRBV28 and TRBJ1-2; D may be TRBD1 (6 bases). V dropped 2 bases and J dropped 5 bases, with 12 bases sitting between them. Germline CDR1 is MDHEN and CDR2 is SYDVKM. The CDR3 runs to 14 residues. CDR3 bases read: TGTGCCAGCAGTTTAAGGGCAGGGGTTTATGGC. Its protein is CASSLRAGVYG. The whole CDR3 sequence is CASSLRAGVYGYTF.

Points on this clone: The missing CDR3 end, 3 residues past where the read stops, is filled in from the germline J gene. The gene calls are TRBV6-2 or TRBV6-3 and TRBJ2-4, with TRBD1 as a possible D gene (6 bases). The ends were cut back, 4 bases at V and 0 bases at J, with 13 bases in the middle. Germline CDR1 and CDR2: MNHEY and SVGEGT. The CDR3 loop spans 16 amino acids. Incomplete CDR3 DNA: TGTGCCAGCAGTTCTGGACAGACACTAGCCAAAAACATT. Translation: CASSSGQTLAKNI. Given in full, the CDR3 is CASSSGQTLAKNIQYF.

Remarks on this clone: The read ends 3 residues early relative to the CDR3; the germline J gene fills the gap. Within the sample, other DNA sequences also encode this same CDR3. The gene calls are TRBV20-1 and TRBJ1-2; weak D call: TRBD1 (6 bases). The V gene lost 4 bases and the J gene lost 4 bases, with 16 bases spanning the gap. This CDR3 comprises 14 residues. The germline V gene encodes CDR1 DFQATT and CDR2 SNEGSKA (reference sequence). CDR3 bases read: TGCAGTGCTACCGGCACCAGGGGCGTCTATGGC. It translates to CSATGTRGVYG. The full-length CDR3 reads as CSATGTRGVYGYTF.

Details on this clone: The read halts 3 residues ahead of the CDR3 end, with the missing end drawn from the germline J gene. The J gene is TRBJ2-7, the V gene TRBV19; D perhaps matches TRBD1 (5 bases). Germline V gene lookup returns CDR1 LNHDA and CDR2 SQIVND (reference sequence). Trimming left V 1 base short and J 2 bases short, with 12 bases between. The CDR3 contains 15 residues. CDR3: CASSIALLGPYEQYF. The sequenced CDR3 bases are TGTGCCAGTAGTATAGCCCTCCTGGGGCCCTACGAG.

A note on this clone: The CDR3 end lies 3 residues beyond the end of the read and is filled in from the germline J gene. The chain joins TRBV2 to TRBJ1-2, with D maybe TRBD1 (6 bases). CDR3 length: 14 residues. CDR1 is SNHLY, CDR2 FYNNEI, per germline. CDR3 bases read: TGTGCCAGCGCCCCCCGGGGGGCATCAGATACC. Translating gives CASAPRGASDT. The CDR3 reads in full as CASAPRGASDTYTF.

Of note for this clone: The CDR3 end falls 3 residues outside the read, so it is completed with the germline J gene. The chain employs TRBV19 and TRBJ2-2; 8 bases match TRBD2. With 9 bases clipped from V and 7 bases from J, the junction kept 7 bases outside the gene matches. Germline values: CDR1 LNHDA, CDR2 SQIVND (reference sequence). This CDR3 contains 13 residues. CDR3 residues: CASRAGGHGELFF. CDR3 DNA, as far as it was read: TGTGCCAGCAGGGCGGGGGGACACGGGGAG. Filled out from reference TRBV19 and TRBJ2-2, the complete variable domain reads DGGITQSPKYLFRKEGQNVTLSCEQNLNHDAMYWYRQDPGQGLRLIYYSQIVNDFQKGDIAEGYSVSREKKESFPLTVTSAQKNPTAFYLCASRAGGHGELFFGEGSRLTVL.

Note on this clone: The read falls 3 residues short of the CDR3 end, and the missing part is taken from the germline J gene. The chain has TRBV7-9 and TRBJ1-2; D is perhaps TRBD1 (5 bases). The CDR3 is 13 residues long. Per the germline V gene, CDR1 is SEHNR and CDR2 is FQNEAQ (reference sequence). The CDR3 sequence: CASTTRDRNIYTF. CDR3 bases read: TGTGCCAGCACCACAAGAGACAGAAACATC.

Comment on this clone: The CDR3 extends 3 residues past the end of the read, so its final part is completed from the germline J gene. The genes are TRBV20-1 and TRBJ1-4; D is ambiguous. The CDR3 spans 15 residues. Germline CDR1 is DFQATT and CDR2 is SNEGSKA (reference sequence). The CDR3 spells CSARDLRLPNSPLFF. The sequenced part of the CDR3 DNA is TGCAGTGCTAGAGATCTCCGACTACCTAATTCACCA.

A note on this clone: The CDR3 end falls 3 residues outside the read, so it is completed with the germline J gene. The chain has TRBV18 and TRBJ1-1; D gene uncertain. CDR1 and CDR2 from the germline V gene are KGHSH and LQKENI. There are 16 residues in the CDR3. The V end lost 2 bases, the J end lost 1 base, and 14 bases lay between the germline ends. Incomplete CDR3 DNA: TGTGCCAGCTCACCAACGAGGGCAGACAAGAACACTGAA. Its translation is CASSPTRADKNTE. The entire CDR3 protein reads CASSPTRADKNTEAFF.

Turning to this clone: The missing CDR3 end, 3 residues past where the read stops, is filled in from the germline J gene. The chain combines TRBV20-1 with TRBJ2-7; TRBD1 aligns across 9 bases. V was clipped by 4 bases and J by 5 bases; unmatched bases: 9. The CDR3 spans 14 residues. In germline, CDR1 is DFQATT, CDR2 SNEGSKA (reference sequence). The CDR3 bases that were read are TGCAGTGCTATTACGACAGGGGGAAGTAACGAG. Translated, it gives CSAITTGGSNE. The entire CDR3 sequence reads CSAITTGGSNEQYF.

Remarks on this clone: The read ends 3 residues early relative to the CDR3; the germline J gene fills the gap. V and J are TRBV18 and TRBJ2-3, with 10 bases identical to TRBD1. Trimming cost V 2 bases and J 4 bases; bases outside gene matches: 3. There are 15 residues in the CDR3. In germline, CDR1 is KGHSH, CDR2 LQKENI. The DNA read from the CDR3 is TGTGCCAGCTCACCAGGGACAGGGGTTGCAGATACG. Translation: CASSPGTGVADT. Given in full, the CDR3 is CASSPGTGVADTQYF.

A note on this clone: The sequence runs out 3 residues before the end of the CDR3; the remainder is reconstructed from the germline J gene. The identical CDR3 is also encoded by other nucleotide sequences in the sample. V and J are TRBV7-2 and TRBJ1-3; possible D gene TRBD1, 6 bases. This CDR3 is built from 13 residues. CDR1 is SGHTA, CDR2 FQGNSA, per germline. V was trimmed by 4 bases and J by 4 bases, leaving 8 bases between them. The covered CDR3 bases are TGTGCCAGCAGCTCGGACAGAGGAAACACC. As protein: CASSSDRGNT. The complete CDR3 reads CASSSDRGNTIYF.

CDR3 DNA, as far as it was read: TGTGCCAGCTCACCACCGGGACAGGGAGGTGAAAAA. It translates to CASSPPGQGGEK. From start to end, the CDR3 is CASSPPGQGGEKLFF. V and J are TRBV18 and TRBJ1-4, with TRBD1 matching over 9 bases. The sequenced fragment ends 3 residues before the CDR3 boundary, so the rest is inferred from the germline J gene. The CDR3 is 15 residues long. Per germline, CDR1 KGHSH and CDR2 LQKENI. Trimming removed 0 bases from V and 7 bases from J; junction bases left unmatched: 3.

Concerning this clone: The read halts 3 residues ahead of the CDR3 end, with the missing end drawn from the germline J gene. The V gene is TRBV19, the J gene TRBJ1-2; D might be TRBD1 (5 bases). The length of the CDR3 is 14 residues. CDR1 and CDR2 (germline): LNHDA, SQIVND (reference sequence). The CDR3: CASTQGMSTDTYTF. CDR3 bases read: TGTGCCAGTACTCAGGGAATGAGCACAGATACC. The entire variable domain, with the rest obtained from reference TRBV19 and TRBJ1-2, is as follows: DGGITQSPKYLFRKEGQNVTLSCEQNLNHDAMYWYRQDPGQGLRLIYYSQIVNDFQKGDIAEGYSVSREKKESFPLTVTSAQKNPTAFYLCASTQGMSTDTYTFGSGTRLTVV.